The 18 T cell receptor beta chains given below trace back to one sample, sequenced in a study of T-cell memory formation after mild COVID-19. TCRdb processed the 5' RACE reads anew with MiXCR; each CDR3 protein has one entry. The table has about 260,000 distinct CDR3 sequences, 7.5% to 9.5% seen once; the top ten hold about 20%. The sample was PBMCs or a T cell subset sorted from them (not recorded which). These receptors all come from a young man who had mild COVID-19 (a few samples of this study predate the infection). Cell type and time point are not known.

This clonotype was counted between two and nine times. The chain recombines TRBV9 with TRBJ2-2; 10 positions match TRBD1. V shed 0 bases, J shed 9 bases, and the junction held 11 bases outside the gene matches. Germline V gene lookup returns CDR1 SGDLS and CDR2 YYNGEE. The CDR3 has 17 residues. CDR3 DNA sequence: TGTGCCAGCAGCGTAGGACTCTGGACAGGGGGTGTACGGGAGCTGTTTTTT. This translates into CASSVGLWTGGVRELFF.

Concerning this clonotype itself: A junction end diverges from the germline sequence, so it may reflect a read error. The CDR3: CASSAGTSTGEPFF. The CDR3 DNA is TGTGCCAGCAGCGCAGGGACCTCTACCGGGGAGCCGTTTTTT. The rearrangement uses TRBV7-2 and TRBJ2-2; D possibly matches TRBD1 or TRBD2 (5 bases each). Germline-derived CDR1 and CDR2 are SGHTA and FQGNSA. The CDR3 has 14 amino acids.

This chain joins TRBV12-3 or TRBV12-4 and TRBJ2-1; D not certain. The CDR3 loop spans 15 amino acids. Trimming stripped 6 bases from V and 7 bases from J, with 19 bases between. The CDR3 sequence is CASSPGSNTGNEQFF. The DNA of the CDR3 is TGTGCCAGCAGCCCTGGGTCCAATACCGGGAATGAGCAGTTCTTC.

This clonotype was found a few times. This chain uses TRBV20-1 with TRBJ1-4, with 7 positions matching TRBD1. The germline CDR1 and CDR2 sequences are DFQATT and SNEGSKA (reference sequence). This CDR3 has 15 amino acids. With V trimmed by 2 bases and J by 6 bases, 9 bases remained unmatched. CDR3 sequence (DNA): TGCAGTGCTAGAAGTAGACAGGGTCTTTATGAAAAACTGTTTTTT. Translation gives CSARSRQGLYEKLFF.

This clonotype was observed a few times. V and J are TRBV9 and TRBJ2-7, with D possibly called TRBD1 or TRBD2 (5 bases each). V was cut by 0 bases and J by 3 bases, with 19 bases left in between. This CDR3 is built from 17 residues. CDR1 and CDR2 (germline): SGDLS, YYNGEE. The DNA for the CDR3 is TGTGCCAGCAGCGTAGATGGGGGTACAGGATTCATCTACGAGCAGTACGTC. It codes for CASSVDGGTGFIYEQYV.

J is TRBJ2-1 and V is TRBV7-6; 8 nucleotides agree with TRBD2. CDR3 length equals 16 residues. Trimming cost V 3 bases and J 0 bases; bases outside gene matches: 4. Germline V lookup: CDR1 SGHVS, CDR2 FNYEAQ. In DNA, the CDR3 is TGTGCCAGCAGCTTGGTAGCGGGGAGCTCCTACAATGAGCAGTTCTTC. This sequence encodes CASSLVAGSSYNEQFF.

The V gene is TRBV5-1, the J gene TRBJ1-2, with D maybe TRBD1 (5 bases). The CDR3 runs to 15 residues. Germline values: CDR1 SGHRS, CDR2 YFSETQ. The germline V and J ends were trimmed by 0 bases and 4 bases, with 13 bases remaining between them. In nucleotides, the CDR3 is TGCGCCAGCAGCTTGGTTAGCACTGGGGGCTATGGCTACACCTTC. It translates to CASSLVSTGGYGYTF.

The table lists this clonotype with many counts. This chain's CDR3 is CASSHPQWLEQYV. The CDR3 nucleotides are TGTGCCAGCAGTCACCCTCAGTGGTTGGAGCAGTACGTC. The V call is TRBV6-1, the J call TRBJ2-7, with D hard to call. The germline V gene has CDR1 MNHNS and CDR2 SASEGT. Between the trimmed V and J ends, which lost 5 bases and 7 bases, there was a span of 15 bases. The CDR3 runs to 13 residues.

This clonotype was detected many times. The chain recombines TRBV30 with TRBJ1-5; perhaps TRBD1 as D (5 bases). In germline, CDR1 is GTSNPN, CDR2 SVGIG (reference sequence). The CDR3 is made up of 14 amino acids. V was clipped by 1 base and J by 4 bases, with 11 bases between them. DNA for the CDR3: TGTGCCTGGAGTGAGGGGCTGAGAAATCAGCCCCAGCATTTT. Its protein is CAWSEGLRNQPQHF.

The DNA for the CDR3 is TGTGCCAGTCGAACAACAGATACGCAGTATTTT. This translates into CASRTTDTQYF. This sequence joins TRBV25-1 and TRBJ2-3; D not resolved. Germline CDR1 is MGHDK and CDR2 is SYGVNS. V lost 9 bases and J 3 bases, leaving 7 bases between the germline ends. CDR3 length: 11 amino acids.

This clonotype was seen more than once but under ten times. This chain connects TRBV11-2 to TRBJ2-2, with D tentatively TRBD2 (6 bases). Trimming shortened V by 0 bases and J by 3 bases, and 14 bases separated the two germline ends. Looked up from germline, CDR1 is SGHAT and CDR2 is FQNNGV. The CDR3 covers 17 residues. The chain's CDR3 is CASSLDFGGAHTGELFF. DNA of the CDR3: TGTGCCAGCAGCTTAGATTTCGGCGGGGCCCACACCGGGGAGCTGTTTTTT. Combining the CDR3 with reference TRBV11-2 and TRBJ2-2 gives the whole variable domain EAGVAQSPRYKIIEKRQSVAFWCNPISGHATLYWYQQILGQGPKLLIQFQNNGVVDDSQLPKDRFSAERLKGVDSTLKIQPAKLEDSAVYLCASSLDFGGAHTGELFFGEGSRLTVL.

This clonotype occurred many times. The chain employs TRBV4-2 and TRBJ2-1; D may correspond to TRBD1 or TRBD2 (6 bases each). Germline-derived CDR1 and CDR2 are LGHNA and YNFKEQ. V lost 0 bases to trimming and J lost 5 bases, with 14 bases between them. This CDR3 is 16 amino acids long. CDR3 amino acids: CASSQEGGPPDNEQFF. The CDR3 region has the DNA TGTGCCAGCAGCCAAGAGGGGGGCCCCCCAGACAATGAGCAGTTCTTC.

This clonotype turned up a few times. Here the CDR3 DNA reads TGCGCCAGCAGCCCCGACAGCTCCCCTGGCTACACCTTC. As protein: CASSPDSSPGYTF. This chain connects TRBV5-1 to TRBJ1-2; weak D call: TRBD1 (5 bases). This CDR3 is 13 amino acids long. With 4 bases removed from V and 7 bases from J, the gap between germline ends came to 14 bases. Per the germline V gene, CDR1 is SGHRS and CDR2 is YFSETQ.

This clonotype was detected ten times or more. V and J are TRBV5-4 and TRBJ2-7; the match to TRBD2 covers 13 bases. CDR1 is SGHNT and CDR2 is YYREEE in the germline V gene (reference sequence). This CDR3 region has 15 residues. The J segment lost 4 bases and the V segment lost 4 bases, leaving 5 bases of the junction unmatched. The CDR3 DNA sequence: TGTGCCAGCAGCGGGGGGACTAGCGGGGAATACGAGCAGTACTTC. It encodes CASSGGTSGEYEQYF.

The chain links TRBV7-3 to TRBJ2-1; a weak D match, TRBD2 (6 bases). The length of the CDR3 is 14 residues. Trimming left V 0 bases short and J 9 bases short, with 12 bases between. Germline-derived CDR1 and CDR2 are SGHTA and FQGTGA. CDR3 sequence (DNA): TGTGCCAGCAGCTTAACGTACCAGGGAGGTGAGCAGTTCTTC. Translation: CASSLTYQGGEQFF.

The V gene is TRBV6-1, the J gene TRBJ1-1; D is perhaps TRBD1 (6 bases). V dropped 1 base and J dropped 5 bases, with 17 bases sitting between them. CDR1 MNHNS and CDR2 SASEGT come from the germline V gene. The CDR3 contains 16 residues. CDR3 DNA sequence: TGTGCCAGCAGTGAAGGGACAGCCTCCCGGGTTACTGAAGCTTTCTTT. Amino acids: CASSEGTASRVTEAFF.

This clonotype was counted ten times or more. The J gene is TRBJ2-3, the V gene TRBV5-4; 9 bases match TRBD2. The J segment lost 3 bases and the V segment lost 0 bases, leaving 2 bases of the junction unmatched. Germline-derived CDR1 and CDR2 are SGHNT and YYREEE (reference sequence). The CDR3 contains 15 residues. CDR3 nucleotides: TGTGCCAGCAGCTTGGAAACTAGCGGGACAGATACGCAGTATTTT. It encodes CASSLETSGTDTQYF.

V gene TRBV3-1 combines with J gene TRBJ1-5; maybe TRBD1 (6 bases). The CDR3 contains 15 residues. Trimming pared 5 bases from V and 4 bases from J, leaving 15 bases between. Germline values: CDR1 LGHDT, CDR2 YNNKEL (reference sequence). CDR3 nucleotides: TGTGCCAGCAGCGCCTACAGGGTGCCAAATCAGCCCCAGCATTTT. This translates into CASSAYRVPNQPQHF.